This passage covers 5 T cell receptor beta chains from one sample sequenced in a study of T cells in localized non-small cell lung cancer. The table came from immunoSEQ multiplex PCR; TCRdb's copy has only in-frame clones and leaves some out. Of 30,000 to 45,000 clones listed, roughly 87% were seen once; the top ten hold 6.5% to 9%. Sample: peripheral blood, taken before any cancer treatment. All receptors derive from a woman aged 35-75 years with stage I lung adenocarcinoma.

The rearrangement links TRBV5-1 to TRBJ2-1, with 12 bases identical to TRBD2. The CDR3 totals 16 residues. J was trimmed by 3 bases and V by 4 bases; bases with no gene match: 5. CDR1 SGHRS and CDR2 YFSETQ come from the germline V gene. The CDR3 DNA reads TGCGCCAGCAGCGGAAGACTAGCGGGGGTCTACAATGAGCAGTTCTTC. Its protein product is CASSGRLAGVYNEQFF.

The gene calls are TRBV27 and TRBJ2-7, with 10 bases lining up with TRBD1. V lost 8 bases and J lost 4; bases outside the gene matches: 8. CDR1 is MNHEY and CDR2 is SMNVEV in the germline V gene (reference sequence). This CDR3 is 14 amino acids long. CDR3 protein: CASAWGTGAYEQYF. CDR3 bases: TGTGCCAGCGCCTGGGGGACAGGGGCGTACGAGCAGTACTTC.

V usage is TRBV7-8 and J usage is TRBJ2-3; 7 bases match TRBD2. This CDR3 has 15 amino acids. Germline V gene sequence: CDR1 SGHVS, CDR2 FQNEAQ. The trim removed 4 bases at V and 2 bases at J, leaving 6 bases unmatched. CDR3 bases: TGTGCCAGCAGCTCCGCGGCGGGGGACACAGATACGCAGTATTTT. Encoded protein: CASSSAAGDTDTQYF.

V and J are TRBV6-6 and TRBJ2-3; TRBD2 aligns across 11 bases. In germline, CDR1 is MNHNY, CDR2 SVGAGI (reference sequence). CDR3 length: 14 amino acids. The J segment lost 5 bases and the V segment lost 6 bases, leaving 4 bases of the junction unmatched. The CDR3 DNA follows: TGTGCCAGCAGCACAGGGACTAGCGGAGATACGCAGTATTTT. Translation: CASSTGTSGDTQYF.

This rearrangement joins TRBV5-5 to TRBJ1-2; unclear D gene. Germline CDR1 reads SGHKS; CDR2 reads YYEKEE (reference sequence). CDR3 length: 16 amino acids. Trimming stripped 2 bases from V and 3 bases from J, with 17 bases between. In DNA form, the CDR3 reads TGTGCCAGCAGCTTAGACCCCCCAGGCATTCACTATGGCTACACCTTC. It translates to CASSLDPPGIHYGYTF.